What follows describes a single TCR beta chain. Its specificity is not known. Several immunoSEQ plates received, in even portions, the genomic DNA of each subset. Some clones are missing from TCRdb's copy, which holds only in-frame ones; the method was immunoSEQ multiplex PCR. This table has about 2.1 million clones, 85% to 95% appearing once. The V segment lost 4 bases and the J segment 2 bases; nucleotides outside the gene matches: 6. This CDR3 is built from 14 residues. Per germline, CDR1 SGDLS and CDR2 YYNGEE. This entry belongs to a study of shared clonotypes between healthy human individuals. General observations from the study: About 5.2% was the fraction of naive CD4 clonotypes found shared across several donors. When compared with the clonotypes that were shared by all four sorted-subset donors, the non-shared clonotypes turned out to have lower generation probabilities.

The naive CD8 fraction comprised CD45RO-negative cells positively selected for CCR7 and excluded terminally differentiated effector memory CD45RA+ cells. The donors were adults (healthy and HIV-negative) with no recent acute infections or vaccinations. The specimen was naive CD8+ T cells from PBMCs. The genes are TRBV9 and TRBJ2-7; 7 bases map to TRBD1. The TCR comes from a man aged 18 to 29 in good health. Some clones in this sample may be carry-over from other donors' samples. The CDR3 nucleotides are TGTGCCAGCAGCCCGGGACAGAAGCCCTACGAGCAGTACTTC. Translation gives CASSPGQKPYEQYF.